These T cell receptor beta chains were read from a single sample in a study of cytomegalovirus exposure and HLA in healthy donors. Here immunoSEQ multiplex PCR was the method, and the copy in TCRdb shows in-frame clones only, minus some. The table shows approximately 140,000 clones, with about 60% occurring only once. The sample consisted of PBMCs. These receptors all come from a woman aged 60-75 years in good health and CMV-seropositive. Both conserved end residues are part of each CDR3. The order of the fields is CDR3 DNA, CDR3 protein, clone size, D gene, J gene, V gene. A D gene is named only where the DNA matches it firmly. Only part of the rows carry a size: once, few, many, or a class if the clone is expanded.

TGTGCCAGCAGTCCACCCCCGCCGGGAACCGCGCAGTATTTT CASSPPPPGTAQYF - - TRBJ2-3 TRBV2
TGTGCCATCAGTGAGTCAGGGGCAGGGGGCTTGGCTTTCTTT CAISESGAGGLAFF once TRBD1 TRBJ1-1 TRBV10-3
TGTGCCAGCAGCGTAGCGGGGGGGGTCCAAGAGACCCAGTACTTC CASSVAGGVQETQYF few TRBD2 TRBJ2-5 TRBV9
TGTGCCTGGAGTGTACTTGGCACTGAAGCTTTCTTT CAWSVLGTEAFF - - TRBJ1-1 TRBV30
TGTGCCAGCAGTTTGGCTAGCGAACGGATCCGCACAGATACGCAGTATTTT CASSLASERIRTDTQYF once - TRBJ2-3 TRBV28
TGCGCCAGCAGCCGACAGGGGGGGCAAGAGACCCAGTACTTC CASSRQGGQETQYF - TRBD1 TRBJ2-5 TRBV4-3
TGCGCCAGCAGCGTTTTGGGGACAGGGGGTTACGAGCAGTACTTC CASSVLGTGGYEQYF - TRBD1 TRBJ2-7 TRBV5-1
TGTGCCAGCAGTTTAAGGGGACTAGTAGATACGCAGTATTTT CASSLRGLVDTQYF - TRBD2 TRBJ2-3 TRBV27
TGTGCCAGTAGGGGTCTTGCAGGGGGACGCATGAACACTGAAGCTTTCTTT CASRGLAGGRMNTEAFF few TRBD1 TRBJ1-1 TRBV19
TGCGCCAGCAGCTTCCCCACTCTAGCGGGAGGCACAGATACGCAGTATTTT CASSFPTLAGGTDTQYF - TRBD2 TRBJ2-3 TRBV5-1
TGTGCCAGCAGCTCAGGACAGGACTACGAGCAGTACTTC CASSSGQDYEQYF - TRBD1 TRBJ2-7 TRBV7-3
TGTGCCAGCAGCTTTGGGACTAGCGAGCAGTACTTC CASSFGTSEQYF - TRBD2 TRBJ2-7 TRBV13
TGTGCCAGCAGCCCTGACACGGCTAATCAGCCCCAGCATTTT CASSPDTANQPQHF - - TRBJ1-5 TRBV7-9
TGTGCCAGCCGGGGGACAGGGACTAGCACAGATACGCAGTATTTT CASRGTGTSTDTQYF - TRBD1 TRBJ2-3 TRBV18
TGTGCCAGCAGCTTAGGGGCGGCAGGGGGAGCCGAGCAGTACTTC CASSLGAAGGAEQYF - TRBD1 TRBJ2-7 TRBV7-9
TGTGCCAGCAGCAAGCGGCGGGGGACCAGATCCTACGAGCAGTACTTC CASSKRRGTRSYEQYF - TRBD2 TRBJ2-7 TRBV14
TGTGCCAGCATCCCAATGCCGGGACAATCCTACGAGCAGTACTTC CASIPMPGQSYEQYF - - TRBJ2-7 TRBV7-2
TGTGCCAGCAGCGTCCGGGACAGGGGTACGGGCGAGCAGTACTTC CASSVRDRGTGEQYF - TRBD1 TRBJ2-7 TRBV5-6
TGTGCCATCGGACTAGCGGGAGCGAATGAGCAGTTCTTC CAIGLAGANEQFF once TRBD2 TRBJ2-1 TRBV10-3
TGTGCCAGCAGCCCGGGACTAGCGGGAAGCGGGGAGCTGTTTTTT CASSPGLAGSGELFF - TRBD2 TRBJ2-2 TRBV28
TGCAGCGTTGAAATTACGGGGGGGACGGGCACAGATACGCAGTATTTT CSVEITGGTGTDTQYF - TRBD2 TRBJ2-3 TRBV29-1
TGTGCCAGCAGTTACCGGCGGGAAGGTTCCTACGAGCAGTACTTC CASSYRREGSYEQYF - - TRBJ2-7 TRBV6-6
TGTGCCAGCAGCTTAGGAGGGTCCGAGACTGAAGCTTTCTTT CASSLGGSETEAFF few - TRBJ1-1 TRBV7-9
TGTGCCAGCAGCCAAGATTACTCTTATCCAGGAACTAACTATGGCTACACCTTC CASSQDYSYPGTNYGYTF - - TRBJ1-2 TRBV4-2
TGTGCCAGCAGCCCGGCAAGGACAGTCTATGGCTACACCTTC CASSPARTVYGYTF once - TRBJ1-2 TRBV27
TGCGCCAGCAGCGGGGGACTAGCGGGAGTTATTTCGTTTGGAGATACGCAGTATTTT CASSGGLAGVISFGDTQYF - TRBD2 TRBJ2-3 TRBV5-1
TGTGCCAGCAGCCTAGGACAGGGGATATCACCCCTCCACTTT CASSLGQGISPLHF - TRBD1 TRBJ1-6 TRBV5-4
TGTGCCAGCACCAGTAGCGGGAGGGCTTACAATGAGCAGTTCTTC CASTSSGRAYNEQFF - TRBD2 TRBJ2-1 TRBV6-5
TGTGCCAGTAGTATTCAGTCTTCCGATACGCAGTATTTT CASSIQSSDTQYF - - TRBJ2-3 TRBV19
TGTGCCAGCAGGCCGTGGACAGGGGGGAATCAGCCCCAGCATTTT CASRPWTGGNQPQHF - TRBD1 TRBJ1-5 TRBV5-6
TGTGCCAGCTCACCGCGACAGGGATATGGGAGGACTGAAGCTTTCTTT CASSPRQGYGRTEAFF - TRBD1 TRBJ1-1 TRBV18
TGTGCCAGCAGCTCAGCGGGACAGGGGCGTAGAAACACCATATATTTT CASSSAGQGRRNTIYF few TRBD1 TRBJ1-3 TRBV9
TGTGCCAGCACTACACCGGGACTAGCGGGAGTCTACAATGAGCAGTTCTTC CASTTPGLAGVYNEQFF - TRBD2 TRBJ2-1 TRBV7-2
TGTGCCAGCAATATACAGGGATCCTACGGGGAGCAGTACTTC CASNIQGSYGEQYF - - TRBJ2-5 TRBV7-2
TGTGCCAGCAGCATCGGGACAGGGTACACAGATACGCAGTATTTT CASSIGTGYTDTQYF - TRBD1 TRBJ2-3 TRBV7-9
TGTGCCAGCAGCTTGGTAGCGGGAGGGTACAATGAGCAGTTCTTC CASSLVAGGYNEQFF - TRBD2 TRBJ2-1 TRBV5-4
TGCAGTGCTAGGAGGGATGAAGCTTTCTTT CSARRDEAFF - - TRBJ1-1 TRBV20-1
TGTGCCAGCAGTTACTCGCAGGGGGTGACCGGGGAGCTGTTTTTT CASSYSQGVTGELFF - TRBD1 TRBJ2-2 TRBV6-6
TGCGCCAGCAGCTTACAGCGGGCAACTAATGAAAAACTGTTTTTT CASSLQRATNEKLFF - - TRBJ1-4 TRBV5-1
TGTGCCAGCAGCTTTGGACAGGGGAAACCCTTAGATGGCTACACCTTC CASSFGQGKPLDGYTF few TRBD1 TRBJ1-2 TRBV5-4
TGTGCCAGCAGTCAGACAGGGAAAGACGAGCAGTACTTC CASSQTGKDEQYF - TRBD1 TRBJ2-7 TRBV6-5